This T cell receptor beta chain comes out of a study of breast tumors, draining lymph nodes, adjacent tissues. Study observations and caveats: Compared with lymph nodes, tumors were less diverse; compared with nontumor tissue, more. Most tumor T cells seemingly derive from lymph node, then expand in tumor. The lymph node origin of tumor T cells was framed as consistent with a hypothesis, not demonstrated. Luminal-like breast cancer showed significantly higher tumor–nontumor repertoire similarity than basal-like.

CDR3 length equals 16 residues. The germline gives CDR1 ENHRY, CDR2 SYGVKD. V was clipped by 3 bases and J by 4 bases; unmatched bases: 8. This clonotype has a count of ten or more. The antigen is not known. MiXCR, run by TCRdb on the multiplex PCR reads, gives a single entry per CDR3 protein. The data show around 130,000 distinct CDR3 sequences, with 15% to 20% seen just once and around 3.5% held by the top ten. Samples came from axillary lymph nodes draining the breast cancer. The V call is TRBV10-3, the J call TRBJ2-3; 9 bases map to TRBD1. Sequenced: axillary lymph node tissue. This receptor was identified in a female donor with breast cancer. Some clones in this sample may be carry-over from other donors' samples. The DNA of the CDR3 is TGTGCCATCAGTGAAGGACAGGGGAAGTTTGCAGATACGCAGTATTTT. Translation: CAISEGQGKFADTQYF.